The sequence of this T cell receptor (beta chain) was determined in a study of metastatic and nonmetastatic thyroid tumors. Study information: Comparative analysis of repertoires was undertaken across blood and tumor or nodule tissue obtained from malignant and benign thyroid patients.

Per the original data handling: It was from CDR3 differences across clinicopathological groups that a distant-metastasis classifier for papillary thyroid cancer was built. TCRdb used MiXCR to call clones anew from the PCR reads. The V and J calls here are based on TCRdb, not the publication. The sample has 20,000 to 25,000 clones; about 16% are singletons. Germline V gene data show CDR1 as MNHEY and CDR2 as SMNVEV (reference sequence). The CDR3 totals 13 residues. V lost 0 bases and J 6 bases, leaving 8 bases between the germline ends. Thyroid surgery was performed in patients who had received no treatment beforehand. Broader study findings: In both blood and tumor samples, TCR beta diversity was reported significantly higher for malignant than benign nodules.

This clone was observed at least ten times. Its antigen is not known. Sequencing was done on a sample of tumor tissue. This receptor was obtained from a female donor with papillary thyroid cancer or a benign thyroid nodule (not recorded which). Some clones in this sample may be carry-over from other donors' samples. V is TRBV27 and J is TRBJ2-5; D is unclear. CDR3 protein: CASSLSLSQTQYF. DNA of the CDR3: TGTGCCAGCAGTTTATCTCTCAGCCAGACCCAGTACTTC.